The rows below give T cell receptor beta chains drawn from one sample of a study of response to subunit inactivated influenza vaccine. TCRdb reprocessed the RT-PCR reads via MiXCR and lists one record per CDR3 protein. Found here are about 700,000 distinct CDR3 sequences, approximately 15% of them singletons; the top ten hold around 10%. The source was PBMCs from blood, collected less than 13 days after vaccination. Receptors originate from a man between 50 and 59 years old who received an inactivated influenza vaccine. The CDR3 runs from the conserved cysteine through the conserved F or W. A D gene is named only where the DNA matches it firmly. Some rows mark clone size as missing; the rest say once, few, many or name a class of expanded clone.

V gene: TRBV7-2; D gene: .; CDR3 length: 16; J gene: TRBJ2-2; clone size: few; CDR3 protein: CASSLLGQTNTGELFF; CDR3 DNA: TGTGCCAGCAGCTTACTAGGACAGACGAACACCGGGGAGCTGTTTTTT
V gene: TRBV28; D gene: TRBD1; CDR3 length: 14; J gene: TRBJ2-7; clone size: few; CDR3 protein: CASSLTDRAYEQYF; CDR3 DNA: TGTGCCAGCAGTTTAACTGACAGGGCTTACGAGCAGTACTTC
V gene: TRBV11-2; D gene: .; CDR3 length: 17; J gene: TRBJ2-1; clone size: .; CDR3 protein: CASSFGFGWSSYNEQFF; CDR3 DNA: TGTGCCAGCAGCTTTGGTTTTGGGTGGAGCTCCTACAATGAGCAGTTCTTC
V gene: TRBV10-3; D gene: .; CDR3 length: 15; J gene: TRBJ1-5; clone size: few; CDR3 protein: CAISGGWSGAQPQHF; CDR3 DNA: TGTGCCATCAGTGGGGGATGGTCGGGGGCTCAGCCCCAGCATTTT
V gene: TRBV29-1; D gene: .; CDR3 length: 11; J gene: TRBJ2-7; clone size: .; CDR3 protein: CSASGPYEQYF; CDR3 DNA: TGCAGCGCCTCGGGTCCCTACGAGCAGTACTTC
V gene: TRBV15; D gene: .; CDR3 length: 13; J gene: TRBJ1-4; clone size: .; CDR3 protein: CATTITTNEKLFF; CDR3 DNA: TGTGCCACCACAATCACAACTAATGAAAAACTGTTTTTT
V gene: TRBV7-9; D gene: .; CDR3 length: 15; J gene: TRBJ2-6; clone size: .; CDR3 protein: CASSPTRAGANVLTF; CDR3 DNA: TGTGCCAGCAGCCCCACTCGGGCTGGGGCCAACGTCCTGACTTTC
V gene: TRBV12-3/TRBV12-4; D gene: .; CDR3 length: 15; J gene: TRBJ1-3; clone size: few; CDR3 protein: CASSTGTASGNTIYF; CDR3 DNA: TGTGCCAGCAGTACAGGGACGGCTTCTGGAAACACCATATATTTT
V gene: TRBV5-5; D gene: TRBD2; CDR3 length: 16; J gene: TRBJ2-3; clone size: few; CDR3 protein: CASTRWTSGTTDTQYF; CDR3 DNA: TGTGCCAGCACACGATGGACTAGCGGCACCACAGATACGCAGTATTTT
V gene: TRBV27; D gene: .; CDR3 length: 15; J gene: TRBJ2-7; clone size: .; CDR3 protein: CASRPFRQTPYEQYF; CDR3 DNA: TGTGCCAGCAGGCCTTTCCGACAGACTCCCTACGAGCAGTACTTC
V gene: TRBV20-1; D gene: .; CDR3 length: 11; J gene: TRBJ2-1; clone size: .; CDR3 protein: CSAKTRNEQFF; CDR3 DNA: TGCAGTGCTAAAACCAGAAATGAGCAGTTCTTC
V gene: TRBV10-3; D gene: .; CDR3 length: 13; J gene: TRBJ2-7; clone size: few; CDR3 protein: CAISAPPSDEQYF; CDR3 DNA: TGTGCCATCAGTGCCCCACCTAGCGACGAGCAGTACTTC
V gene: TRBV4-2; D gene: .; CDR3 length: 15; J gene: TRBJ2-1; clone size: few; CDR3 protein: CASSQDRGLNNEQFF; CDR3 DNA: TGTGCCAGCAGCCAAGATAGAGGGCTAAACAATGAGCAGTTCTTC
V gene: TRBV9; D gene: .; CDR3 length: 12; J gene: TRBJ2-3; clone size: .; CDR3 protein: CASSPPAPTQYF; CDR3 DNA: TGTGCCAGCAGCCCACCAGCGCCGACGCAGTATTTT
V gene: TRBV7-9; D gene: .; CDR3 length: 15; J gene: TRBJ2-5; clone size: few; CDR3 protein: CASSYFRQAQETQYF; CDR3 DNA: TGTGCCAGCAGTTACTTCAGACAGGCACAAGAGACCCAGTACTTC
V gene: TRBV5-1; D gene: .; CDR3 length: 13; J gene: TRBJ2-1; clone size: many; CDR3 protein: CASSVYPRGEQFF; CDR3 DNA: TGCGCCAGCAGCGTATACCCGAGGGGTGAGCAGTTCTTC
V gene: TRBV5-1; D gene: .; CDR3 length: 15; J gene: TRBJ2-5; clone size: few; CDR3 protein: CASSLDPGAQETQYF; CDR3 DNA: TGCGCCAGCAGCTTAGACCCGGGGGCCCAAGAGACCCAGTACTTC
V gene: TRBV5-1; D gene: .; CDR3 length: 15; J gene: TRBJ2-1; clone size: few; CDR3 protein: CASRYRSSSYNEQFF; CDR3 DNA: TGCGCCAGCAGATACAGGTCCAGCTCCTACAATGAGCAGTTCTTC
V gene: TRBV11-2; D gene: TRBD1; CDR3 length: 15; J gene: TRBJ1-2; clone size: many; CDR3 protein: CASSLGWGQVGGYTF; CDR3 DNA: TGTGCCAGCAGCTTAGGTTGGGGACAGGTCGGCGGCTACACCTTC
V gene: TRBV4-1; D gene: .; CDR3 length: 16; J gene: TRBJ2-6; clone size: many; CDR3 protein: CASSQVGGSGANVLTF; CDR3 DNA: TGCGCCAGCAGCCAAGTGGGGGGCTCTGGGGCCAACGTCCTGACTTTC
V gene: TRBV20-1; D gene: TRBD2; CDR3 length: 15; J gene: TRBJ2-1; clone size: .; CDR3 protein: CSARDGLAGFNEQFF; CDR3 DNA: TGCAGTGCTAGAGATGGGCTAGCGGGATTTAATGAGCAGTTCTTC
V gene: TRBV3-1; D gene: .; CDR3 length: 17; J gene: TRBJ2-7; clone size: .; CDR3 protein: CASSQDPLADYSYEQYF; CDR3 DNA: TGTGCCAGCAGCCAAGATCCCCTAGCCGACTACTCCTACGAGCAGTACTTC
V gene: TRBV19; D gene: .; CDR3 length: 11; J gene: TRBJ2-3; clone size: .; CDR3 protein: CARNRGDTQYF; CDR3 DNA: TGTGCCAGAAATAGGGGAGATACGCAGTATTTT
V gene: TRBV20-1; D gene: TRBD1; CDR3 length: 15; J gene: TRBJ1-1; clone size: few; CDR3 protein: CSELRQGDLNTEAFF; CDR3 DNA: TGCAGTGAGCTTCGACAGGGGGATTTGAACACTGAAGCTTTCTTT
V gene: TRBV29-1; D gene: TRBD1; CDR3 length: 14; J gene: TRBJ2-1; clone size: .; CDR3 protein: CSVKQGAGGNEQFF; CDR3 DNA: TGCAGCGTGAAACAGGGGGCAGGTGGAAATGAGCAGTTCTTC
V gene: TRBV12-3/TRBV12-4; D gene: .; CDR3 length: 17; J gene: TRBJ2-7; clone size: few; CDR3 protein: CASSLAGAAGTNYEQYF; CDR3 DNA: TGTGCCAGCAGTTTAGCTGGGGCGGCAGGGACAAACTACGAGCAGTACTTC
V gene: TRBV6-1; D gene: .; CDR3 length: 15; J gene: TRBJ2-3; clone size: .; CDR3 protein: CASSQRRGDTDTQYF; CDR3 DNA: TGTGCCAGCAGCCAGAGACGTGGGGACACAGATACGCAGTATTTT
V gene: TRBV28; D gene: TRBD1; CDR3 length: 15; J gene: TRBJ2-2; clone size: .; CDR3 protein: CASTPGGGVVGELFF; CDR3 DNA: TGTGCCAGCACCCCAGGGGGCGGAGTTGTCGGGGAGCTGTTTTTT
V gene: TRBV5-6; D gene: .; CDR3 length: 14; J gene: TRBJ2-7; clone size: few; CDR3 protein: CASSFSDITYEQYF; CDR3 DNA: TGTGCCAGCAGCTTCTCCGACATAACCTACGAGCAGTACTTC
V gene: TRBV9; D gene: TRBD2; CDR3 length: 16; J gene: TRBJ2-1; clone size: .; CDR3 protein: CASSATLATLASEQFF; CDR3 DNA: TGTGCCAGCAGCGCGACACTAGCGACCCTAGCTAGTGAGCAGTTCTTC
V gene: TRBV15; D gene: .; CDR3 length: 15; J gene: TRBJ2-5; clone size: .; CDR3 protein: CATSRAARGKETQYF; CDR3 DNA: TGTGCCACCAGCAGAGCTGCCAGGGGCAAAGAGACCCAGTACTTC
V gene: TRBV20-1; D gene: TRBD2; CDR3 length: 14; J gene: TRBJ2-7; clone size: .; CDR3 protein: CSARYGRLSYEQYF; CDR3 DNA: TGCAGTGCTAGATACGGGAGGCTCTCCTACGAGCAGTACTTC
V gene: TRBV12-3/TRBV12-4; D gene: .; CDR3 length: 12; J gene: TRBJ2-1; clone size: many; CDR3 protein: CASMGSYNEQFF; CDR3 DNA: TGTGCCAGCATGGGGTCCTACAATGAGCAGTTCTTC
V gene: TRBV7-9; D gene: .; CDR3 length: 16; J gene: TRBJ1-6; clone size: .; CDR3 protein: CASSPSDTIYNSPLHF; CDR3 DNA: TGTGCCAGCAGCCCCTCGGACACAATCTATAATTCACCCCTCCACTTT
V gene: TRBV3-1; D gene: .; CDR3 length: 15; J gene: TRBJ1-1; clone size: .; CDR3 protein: CASSQEGARSTEAFF; CDR3 DNA: TGTGCCAGCAGCCAAGAGGGGGCGCGGAGCACTGAAGCTTTCTTT
V gene: TRBV3-1; D gene: .; CDR3 length: 13; J gene: TRBJ2-7; clone size: .; CDR3 protein: CASSRVQGGEQYF; CDR3 DNA: TGTGCCAGCAGCCGCGTGCAGGGGGGCGAGCAGTACTTC
V gene: TRBV9; D gene: TRBD1; CDR3 length: 14; J gene: TRBJ2-7; clone size: once; CDR3 protein: CASSVAGGDTEQYF; CDR3 DNA: TGTGCCAGCAGCGTAGCAGGGGGCGATACCGAGCAGTACTTC
V gene: TRBV20-1; D gene: TRBD2; CDR3 length: 15; J gene: TRBJ2-1; clone size: .; CDR3 protein: CSAGGVGSSYNEQFF; CDR3 DNA: TGCAGTGCTGGGGGGGTTGGAAGCTCCTACAATGAGCAGTTCTTC
V gene: TRBV7-2; D gene: .; CDR3 length: 12; J gene: TRBJ2-7; clone size: many; CDR3 protein: CASSLDLYEQYF; CDR3 DNA: TGTGCCAGCAGCTTGGACCTCTACGAGCAGTACTTC
V gene: TRBV7-2; D gene: .; CDR3 length: 13; J gene: TRBJ2-7; clone size: few; CDR3 protein: CASSLSVPYEQYF; CDR3 DNA: TGTGCCAGCAGCTTGTCGGTCCCCTACGAGCAGTACTTC
V gene: TRBV11-2; D gene: TRBD2; CDR3 length: 17; J gene: TRBJ2-7; clone size: .; CDR3 protein: CASSFTSGSIRSYEQYF; CDR3 DNA: TGTGCCAGCAGCTTCACTAGCGGGAGCATCCGCTCCTACGAGCAGTACTTC
V gene: TRBV4-2; D gene: TRBD2; CDR3 length: 17; J gene: TRBJ2-4; clone size: few; CDR3 protein: CASSQPSSGVAKNIQYF; CDR3 DNA: TGTGCCAGCAGCCAACCATCTAGCGGGGTGGCCAAAAACATTCAGTACTTC
V gene: TRBV20-1; D gene: TRBD1; CDR3 length: 15; J gene: TRBJ1-1; clone size: .; CDR3 protein: CSARSDRGGFTEAFF; CDR3 DNA: TGCAGTGCTAGATCGGACAGGGGAGGGTTCACTGAAGCTTTCTTT
V gene: TRBV9; D gene: .; CDR3 length: 16; J gene: TRBJ2-2; clone size: few; CDR3 protein: CASSVATGSGTGELFF; CDR3 DNA: TGTGCCAGCAGCGTAGCTACGGGGTCGGGGACCGGGGAGCTGTTTTTT
V gene: TRBV10-2; D gene: .; CDR3 length: 13; J gene: TRBJ1-4; clone size: few; CDR3 protein: CASSGNMAEKLFF; CDR3 DNA: TGCGCCAGCAGTGGAAATATGGCGGAAAAACTGTTTTTT
V gene: TRBV29-1; D gene: .; CDR3 length: 14; J gene: TRBJ1-3; clone size: .; CDR3 protein: CSVLDGDSGNTIYF; CDR3 DNA: TGCAGCGTTTTGGACGGAGACTCTGGAAACACCATATATTTT
V gene: TRBV7-9; D gene: TRBD1; CDR3 length: 16; J gene: TRBJ2-5; clone size: .; CDR3 protein: CASSLAQTGGQETQYF; CDR3 DNA: TGTGCCAGCAGCTTAGCGCAGACAGGGGGGCAAGAGACCCAGTACTTC
V gene: TRBV5-1; D gene: .; CDR3 length: 13; J gene: TRBJ1-2; clone size: few; CDR3 protein: CASSATADYGYTF; CDR3 DNA: TGCGCCAGCAGCGCTACGGCAGACTATGGCTACACCTTC
V gene: TRBV29-1; D gene: .; CDR3 length: 15; J gene: TRBJ2-1; clone size: few; CDR3 protein: CSVEVKRKLTNEQFF; CDR3 DNA: TGCAGCGTTGAAGTAAAACGGAAGTTAACCAATGAGCAGTTCTTC
V gene: TRBV29-1; D gene: .; CDR3 length: 12; J gene: TRBJ2-3; clone size: once; CDR3 protein: CSVLSSTDTQYF; CDR3 DNA: TGCAGCGTTCTATCAAGCACAGATACGCAGTATTTT
V gene: TRBV6-1; D gene: .; CDR3 length: 13; J gene: TRBJ2-3; clone size: .; CDR3 protein: CASSTSLTDTQYF; CDR3 DNA: TGTGCCAGCAGTACAAGCCTAACAGATACGCAGTATTTT
V gene: TRBV9; D gene: .; CDR3 length: 14; J gene: TRBJ2-3; clone size: .; CDR3 protein: CASSDEGGTDTQYF; CDR3 DNA: TGTGCCAGCAGCGATGAAGGGGGCACAGATACGCAGTATTTT
V gene: TRBV12-3/TRBV12-4; D gene: .; CDR3 length: 13; J gene: TRBJ1-2; clone size: many; CDR3 protein: CASSPSGQRGYTF; CDR3 DNA: TGTGCCAGCAGCCCCTCAGGGCAACGCGGCTACACCTTC
V gene: TRBV29-1; D gene: .; CDR3 length: 14; J gene: TRBJ2-2; clone size: .; CDR3 protein: CSVGKGFDTGELFF; CDR3 DNA: TGCAGCGTTGGAAAGGGGTTCGATACCGGGGAGCTGTTTTTT
V gene: TRBV5-1; D gene: TRBD2; CDR3 length: 16; J gene: TRBJ2-5; clone size: .; CDR3 protein: CASSLAVSGGAETQYF; CDR3 DNA: TGCGCCAGCAGCTTGGCCGTTAGCGGGGGAGCAGAGACCCAGTACTTC
V gene: TRBV7-6; D gene: .; CDR3 length: 12; J gene: TRBJ2-5; clone size: .; CDR3 protein: CASSPPRWTQYF; CDR3 DNA: TGTGCCAGCAGCCCGCCGAGGTGGACCCAGTACTTC
V gene: TRBV5-1; D gene: TRBD1; CDR3 length: 15; J gene: TRBJ2-7; clone size: few; CDR3 protein: CASSSGTGGPYEQYF; CDR3 DNA: TGCGCCAGCAGCTCCGGGACAGGGGGTCCCTACGAGCAGTACTTC
V gene: TRBV7-9; D gene: .; CDR3 length: 14; J gene: TRBJ2-7; clone size: .; CDR3 protein: CASSGQRKPYEQYF; CDR3 DNA: TGTGCCAGCAGCGGTCAGCGGAAACCCTACGAGCAGTACTTC